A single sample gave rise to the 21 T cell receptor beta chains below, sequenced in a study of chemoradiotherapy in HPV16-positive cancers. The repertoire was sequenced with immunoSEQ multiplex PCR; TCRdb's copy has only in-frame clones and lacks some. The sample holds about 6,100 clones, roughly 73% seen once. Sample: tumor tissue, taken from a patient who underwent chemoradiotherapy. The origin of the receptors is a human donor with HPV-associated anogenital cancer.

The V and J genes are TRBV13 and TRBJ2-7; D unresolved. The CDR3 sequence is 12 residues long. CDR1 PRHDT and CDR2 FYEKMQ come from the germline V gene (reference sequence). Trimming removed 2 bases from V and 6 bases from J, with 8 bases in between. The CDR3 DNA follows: TGTGCCAGCAGCTTATCCAGGACCGAGCAGTACTTC. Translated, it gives CASSLSRTEQYF.

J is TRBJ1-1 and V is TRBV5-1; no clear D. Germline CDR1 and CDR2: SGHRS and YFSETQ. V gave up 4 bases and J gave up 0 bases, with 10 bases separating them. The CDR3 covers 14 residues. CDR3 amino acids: CASSPSNLNTEAFF. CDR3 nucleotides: TGCGCCAGCAGCCCTAGCAACCTGAACACTGAAGCTTTCTTT.

CDR3 residues: CASTRGGTDEKLFF. The CDR3 DNA reads as TGTGCCAGCACCCGAGGGGGGACAGATGAAAAACTGTTTTTT. This chain joins TRBV28 and TRBJ1-4; TRBD1 matches at 7 bases. Germline trimming cut 7 bases from V and 6 bases from J; bases unmatched to any gene: 8. Per germline, CDR1 MDHEN and CDR2 SYDVKM. The CDR3 totals 14 residues.

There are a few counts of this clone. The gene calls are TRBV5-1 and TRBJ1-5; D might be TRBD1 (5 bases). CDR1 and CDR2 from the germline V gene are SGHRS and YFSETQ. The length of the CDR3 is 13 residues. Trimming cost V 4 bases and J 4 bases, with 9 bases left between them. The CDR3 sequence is CASSADINQPQHF. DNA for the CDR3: TGCGCCAGCAGCGCGGACATTAATCAGCCCCAGCATTTT.

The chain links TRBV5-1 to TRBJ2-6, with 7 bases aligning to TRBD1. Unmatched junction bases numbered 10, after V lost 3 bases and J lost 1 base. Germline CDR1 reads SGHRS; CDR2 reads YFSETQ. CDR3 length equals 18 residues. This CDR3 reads CASSYKTGTESGANVLTF. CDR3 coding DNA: TGCGCCAGCAGCTACAAGACAGGGACGGAGTCTGGGGCCAACGTCCTGACTTTC.

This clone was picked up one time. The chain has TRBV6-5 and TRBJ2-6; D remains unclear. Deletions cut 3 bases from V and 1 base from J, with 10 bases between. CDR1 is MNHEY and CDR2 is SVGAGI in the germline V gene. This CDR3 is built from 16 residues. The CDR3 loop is CASSYGPGSGANVLTF. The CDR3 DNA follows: TGTGCCAGCAGTTATGGGCCTGGATCTGGGGCCAACGTCCTGACTTTC.

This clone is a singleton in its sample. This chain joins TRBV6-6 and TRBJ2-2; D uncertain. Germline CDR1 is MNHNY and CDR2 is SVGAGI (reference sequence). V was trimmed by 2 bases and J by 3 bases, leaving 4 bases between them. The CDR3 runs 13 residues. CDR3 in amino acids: CASSYTDTGELFF. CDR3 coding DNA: TGTGCCAGCAGTTACACGGACACCGGGGAGCTGTTTTTT.

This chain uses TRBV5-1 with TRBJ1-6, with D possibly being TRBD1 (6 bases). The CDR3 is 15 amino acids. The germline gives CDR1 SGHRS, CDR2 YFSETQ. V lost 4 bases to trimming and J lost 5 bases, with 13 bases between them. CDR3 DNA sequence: TGCGCCAGCAGCATCTGGACAGTCGATAATTCACCCCTCCACTTT. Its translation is CASSIWTVDNSPLHF.

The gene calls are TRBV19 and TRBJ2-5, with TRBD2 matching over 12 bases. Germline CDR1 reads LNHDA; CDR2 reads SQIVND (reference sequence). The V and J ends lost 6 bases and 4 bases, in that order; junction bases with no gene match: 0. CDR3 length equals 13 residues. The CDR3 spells CASRLAGGETQYF. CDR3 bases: TGTGCCAGTAGACTAGCGGGAGGAGAGACCCAGTACTTC.

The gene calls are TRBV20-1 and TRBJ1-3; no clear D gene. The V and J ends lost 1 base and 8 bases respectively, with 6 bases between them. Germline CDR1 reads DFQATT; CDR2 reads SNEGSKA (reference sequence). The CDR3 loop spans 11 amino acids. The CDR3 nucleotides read TGCAGTGCTAGAGTGGTGGACACCATATATTTT. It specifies CSARVVDTIYF.

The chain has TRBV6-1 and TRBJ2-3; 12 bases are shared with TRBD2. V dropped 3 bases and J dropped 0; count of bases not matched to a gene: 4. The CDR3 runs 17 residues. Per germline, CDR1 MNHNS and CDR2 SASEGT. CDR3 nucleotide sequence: TGTGCCAGCAGTGATGGCACTAGCGGGAGGAGCACAGATACGCAGTATTTT. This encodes CASSDGTSGRSTDTQYF.

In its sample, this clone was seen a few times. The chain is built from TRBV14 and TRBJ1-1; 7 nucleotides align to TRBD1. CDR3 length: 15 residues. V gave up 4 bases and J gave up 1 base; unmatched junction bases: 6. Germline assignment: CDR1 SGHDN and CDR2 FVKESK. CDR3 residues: CASSPRQGANTEAFF. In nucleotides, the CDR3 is TGTGCCAGCAGCCCACGACAGGGAGCGAACACTGAAGCTTTCTTT.

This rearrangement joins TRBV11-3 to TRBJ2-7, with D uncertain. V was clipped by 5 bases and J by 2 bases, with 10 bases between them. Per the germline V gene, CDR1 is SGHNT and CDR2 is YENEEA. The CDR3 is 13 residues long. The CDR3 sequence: CASSPLGTYEQYF. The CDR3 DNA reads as TGTGCCAGCAGCCCCCTTGGCACCTACGAGCAGTACTTC.

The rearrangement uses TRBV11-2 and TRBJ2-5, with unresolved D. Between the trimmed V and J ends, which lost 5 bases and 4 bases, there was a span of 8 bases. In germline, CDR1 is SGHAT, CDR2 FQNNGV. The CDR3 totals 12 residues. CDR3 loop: CASSPGSETQYF. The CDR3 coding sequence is TGTGCCAGCAGCCCTGGATCAGAGACCCAGTACTTC.

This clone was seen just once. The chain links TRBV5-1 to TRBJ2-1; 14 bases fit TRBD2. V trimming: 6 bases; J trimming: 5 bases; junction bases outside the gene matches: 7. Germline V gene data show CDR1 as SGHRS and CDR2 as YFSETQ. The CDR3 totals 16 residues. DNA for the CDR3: TGCGCCAGCACCAAGGGACTAGCGGGAGAAAACAATGAGCAGTTCTTC. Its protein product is CASTKGLAGENNEQFF.

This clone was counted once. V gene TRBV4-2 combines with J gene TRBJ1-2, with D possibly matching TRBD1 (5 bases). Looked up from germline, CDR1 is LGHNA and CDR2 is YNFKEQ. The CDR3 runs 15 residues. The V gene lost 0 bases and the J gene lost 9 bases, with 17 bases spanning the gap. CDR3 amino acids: CASSQEIRLMGRYTF. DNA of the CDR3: TGTGCCAGCAGCCAAGAGATCCGCTTAATGGGGCGCTACACCTTC.

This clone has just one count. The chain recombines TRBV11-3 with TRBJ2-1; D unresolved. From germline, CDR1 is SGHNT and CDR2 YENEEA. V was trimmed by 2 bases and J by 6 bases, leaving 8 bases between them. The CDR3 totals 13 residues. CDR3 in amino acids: CASSLYSINEQFF. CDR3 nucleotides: TGTGCCAGCAGCTTATACAGTATCAATGAGCAGTTCTTC.

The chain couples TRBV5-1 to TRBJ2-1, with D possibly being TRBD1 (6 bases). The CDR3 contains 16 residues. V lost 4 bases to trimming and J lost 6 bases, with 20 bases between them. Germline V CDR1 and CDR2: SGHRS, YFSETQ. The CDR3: CASSPSGQIRGNEQFF. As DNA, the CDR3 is TGCGCCAGCAGCCCCTCCGGACAGATCAGGGGCAATGAGCAGTTCTTC. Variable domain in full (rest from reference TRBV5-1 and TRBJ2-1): KAGVTQTPRYLIKTRGQQVTLSCSPISGHRSVSWYQQTPGQGLQFLFEYFSETQRNKGNFPGRFSGRQFSNSRSEMNVSTLELGDSALYLCASSPSGQIRGNEQFFGPGTRLTVL.

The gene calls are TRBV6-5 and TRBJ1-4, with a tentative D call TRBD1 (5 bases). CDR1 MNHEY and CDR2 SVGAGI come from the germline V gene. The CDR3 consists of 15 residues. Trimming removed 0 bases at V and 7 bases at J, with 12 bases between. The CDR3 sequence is CASSYSVRVGEKLFF. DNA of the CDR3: TGTGCCAGCAGTTACTCGGTCAGGGTTGGTGAAAAACTGTTTTTT.

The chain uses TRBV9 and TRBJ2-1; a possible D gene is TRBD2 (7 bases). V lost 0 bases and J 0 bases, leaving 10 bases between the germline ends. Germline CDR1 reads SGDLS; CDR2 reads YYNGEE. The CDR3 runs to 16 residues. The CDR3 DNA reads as TGTGCCAGCAGCGTAGGGGGGGGCCCCTCCTACAATGAGCAGTTCTTC. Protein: CASSVGGGPSYNEQFF.

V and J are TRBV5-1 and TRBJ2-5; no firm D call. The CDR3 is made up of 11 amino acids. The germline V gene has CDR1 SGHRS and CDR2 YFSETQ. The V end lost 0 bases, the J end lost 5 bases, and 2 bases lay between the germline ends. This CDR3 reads CASSLVETQYF. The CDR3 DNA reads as TGCGCCAGCAGCTTGGTTGAGACCCAGTACTTC.